The 7 T cell receptor beta chains below all came from one sample that was sequenced in a study of blood T cell repertoires in COVID-19. The protocol was immunoSEQ multiplex PCR, while the TCRdb copy is restricted to in-frame clones and leaves out a portion. This table has 350,000 to 450,000 clones, about nine tenths appearing once. The sample consisted of PBMCs or T cells enriched from blood (not recorded which). The receptors derive from a middle-aged woman who had been exposed to COVID-19.

The rearrangement joins TRBV3-1 (or the pseudogene TRBV3-2) to TRBJ2-4; 10 bases line up with TRBD2. Germline V gene sequence: CDR1 LGHDT, CDR2 YNNKEL (reference sequence). The J segment lost 5 bases and the V segment lost 0 bases, leaving 10 bases of the junction unmatched. The CDR3 contains 18 residues. The chain's CDR3 is CASSQDLTSGIQENIQYF. For the CDR3, the DNA is TGTGCCAGCAGCCAAGATCTTACTAGCGGGATTCAGGAAAACATTCAGTACTTC.

The chain is built from TRBV19 and TRBJ2-1, with D unclear. Germline V lookup: CDR1 LNHDA, CDR2 SQIVND (reference sequence). This CDR3 has 14 amino acids. V was trimmed by 3 bases and J by 0 bases, leaving 6 bases between them. Here the CDR3 DNA reads TGTGCCAGTAGTATCGGAGACTCCTACAATGAGCAGTTCTTC. This sequence encodes CASSIGDSYNEQFF.

The CDR3 bases are TGTGCCAGCAGTGAAGGGGGCGGGAGGAAAAACATTCAGTACTTC. Translation gives CASSEGGGRKNIQYF. The chain uses TRBV6-1 and TRBJ2-4, with 8 bases that match TRBD2. CDR3 length: 15 amino acids. Germline V gives CDR1 MNHNS, CDR2 SASEGT. Trimming removed 1 base from V and 4 bases from J; junction bases left unmatched: 3.

V usage is TRBV6-5 and J usage is TRBJ2-7; 7 nucleotides match TRBD1. There are 15 residues in the CDR3. The J segment lost 6 bases and the V segment lost 6 bases, leaving 14 bases of the junction unmatched. The germline V gene encodes CDR1 MNHEY and CDR2 SVGAGI. The CDR3 coding sequence is TGTGCCAGCAGCAAAACAGGGGCGACCTTGGGCGAGCAGTACTTC. This encodes CASSKTGATLGEQYF.

Comments on this clone: A junction end diverges from the germline sequence, so it may reflect a read error. V and J are TRBV27 and TRBJ1-1; the D is unclear. This CDR3 comprises 15 residues. CDR1 and CDR2 (germline): MNHEY, SMNVEV (reference sequence). The CDR3 loop is CASGLRHPAGTEAFF. The CDR3 DNA reads TGTGCCAGCGGTTTACGGCATCCGGCAGGCACTGAAGCTTTCTTT.

The rearrangement uses TRBV3-1 (or the pseudogene TRBV3-2) and TRBJ1-3; 7 nucleotides match TRBD1. CDR3 length: 18 residues. The germline gives CDR1 LGHDT, CDR2 YNNKEL (reference sequence). V lost 4 bases to trimming and J lost 0 bases; unmatched junction nucleotides: 12. The CDR3 DNA reads TGTGCCAGCAGCCCCTCTGGACAGGCGAAAAGCTCTGGAAACACCATATATTTT. This codes for CASSPSGQAKSSGNTIYF.

The genes are TRBV2 and TRBJ1-1; 8 nucleotides line up with TRBD1. This CDR3 has 14 amino acids. From germline, CDR1 is SNHLY and CDR2 FYNNEI. J lost 1 base, V lost 5 bases, and 3 bases had no gene match. The CDR3 loop reads CASSSDRGNTEAFF. CDR3 nucleotide sequence: TGTGCCAGCAGTTCTGACAGGGGGAACACTGAAGCTTTCTTT.